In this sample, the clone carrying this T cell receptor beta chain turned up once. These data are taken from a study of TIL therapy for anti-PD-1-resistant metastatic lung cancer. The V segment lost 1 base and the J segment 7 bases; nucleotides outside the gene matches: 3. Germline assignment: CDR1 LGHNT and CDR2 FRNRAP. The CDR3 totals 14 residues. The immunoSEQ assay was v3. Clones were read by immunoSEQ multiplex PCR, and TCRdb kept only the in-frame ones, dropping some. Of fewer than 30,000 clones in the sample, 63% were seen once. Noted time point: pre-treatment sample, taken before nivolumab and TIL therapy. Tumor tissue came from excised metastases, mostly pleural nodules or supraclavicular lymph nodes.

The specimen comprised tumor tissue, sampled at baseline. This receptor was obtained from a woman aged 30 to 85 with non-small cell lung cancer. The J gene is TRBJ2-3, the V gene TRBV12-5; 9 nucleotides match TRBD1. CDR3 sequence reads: CASGLGQGVHTQYF. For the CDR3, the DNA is TGTGCTAGTGGTTTGGGACAGGGGGTTCATACGCAGTATTTT. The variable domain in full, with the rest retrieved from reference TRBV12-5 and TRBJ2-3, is DARVTQTPRHKVTEMGQEVTMRCQPILGHNTVFWYRQTMMQGLELLAYFRNRAPLDDSGMPKDRFSAEMPDATLATLKIQPSEPRDSAVYFCASGLGQGVHTQYFGPGTRLTVL.